This T cell receptor beta chain was obtained from a study of siplizumab effects on memory and regulatory T cells. Study-wide results and limits: Unstimulated naive T cells seemed to show more diversity than memory cells did, and they also seemed to be among the major contributors to the alloresponse. Versus 26.9% in controls, the mappable alloreactive CD4+ clones averaged around 65% Treg-derived with siplizumab. Alloreactive sequences traceable to unstimulated CD4+ memory cells were significantly reduced by siplizumab.

Clones were sequenced by immunoSEQ multiplex PCR, and TCRdb holds only the in-frame ones, with some missing. The sample comprises some 110,000 clones, around 93% of which are singletons, and around 0.32% rests with the top ten. Remarks on this clone: Its matching antigen is unknown.

The V gene's germline CDR1 is GTSNPN and CDR2 SVGIG (reference sequence). The V end was cut by 3 bases, the J end by 7 bases, with 15 bases between. The CDR3 sequence is 14 residues long. The rearrangement uses TRBV30 and TRBJ1-4, with D possibly being TRBD1 (6 bases). The source is a human donor in good health. Sequencing was performed on CD4+ T cells sorted from blood. CDR3 amino acids: CAWSKSGVGEKLFF. The CDR3 DNA reads as TGTGCCTGGAGCAAGTCAGGGGTGGGTGAAAAACTGTTTTTT.